This TCR beta chain was captured in a study of response to subunit inactivated influenza vaccine. TCRdb called the RT-PCR reads again in MiXCR, with one record for every CDR3 protein. The table has fewer than 750,000 distinct CDR3 sequences, 14% seen once. Study-wide points: Few new T cells, the authors suggested, are recruited by each seasonal influenza vaccination.

V shed 3 bases and J shed 5 bases, with 14 bases lying between them. The CDR3 is 15 residues long. Germline V gene sequence: CDR1 SGHRS, CDR2 YFSETQ. On this clonotype: Antigen unknown.

The genes are TRBV5-1 and TRBJ2-2; D unresolved. This receptor was taken from a man aged 45-65 years who received an inactivated influenza vaccine. Sequenced material: PBMCs from blood, taken less than 13 days after vaccination. The CDR3 DNA reads as TGCGCCAGCAGCTCCGCCGCGTCCGGGACCGGGGAGCTGTTTTTT. This encodes CASSSAASGTGELFF.